These 5 T cell receptor beta chains were sequenced from one sample in a study of CD8 T cells in Susac syndrome. RNA was extracted with the RNeasy kit, and a quantity of about 0.45 to 1 ug was reverse transcribed using random hexamers. TCRdb used MiXCR to reprocess the immunoSEQ multiplex PCR reads, holding one entry per CDR3 protein. The sample carries 45,000 to 55,000 distinct CDR3 sequences, 90% to 95% recorded once. The sequenced sample was CD8+ T cells from PBMCs. All receptors come from a human donor in good health.

This clonotype was recorded once. This chain joins TRBV29-1 and TRBJ2-7; 8 bases align to TRBD2. The V and J ends lost 2 bases and 2 bases, in that order; junction bases with no gene match: 11. The length of the CDR3 is 16 residues. From germline, CDR1 is SQVTM and CDR2 ANQGSEA. CDR3 in DNA: TGCAGCGTTGAAAGGGGGTTAGCGGGATCCCCCTACGAGCAGTACTTC. Its protein is CSVERGLAGSPYEQYF.

The chain couples TRBV10-1 to TRBJ2-7; 9 positions agree with TRBD2. The CDR3 covers 15 residues. Losses at the gene ends were 4 bases for V and 2 bases for J; bases not matched to a gene: 6. Germline V gives CDR1 WNHNN, CDR2 SYGVQD (reference sequence). In DNA, the CDR3 is TGCGCCAGCAGTGTATCAGCGGGAGGAACCTACGAGCAGTACTTC. This gives the protein CASSVSAGGTYEQYF.

The rearrangement links TRBV6-2 or TRBV6-3 to TRBJ2-7; 15 bases align to TRBD2. Per the germline V gene, CDR1 is MNHEY and CDR2 is SVGEGT. The CDR3 is 16 residues long. With 4 bases clipped from V and 5 bases from J, the junction kept 6 bases outside the gene matches. CDR3 loop: CASSSWTSGRADEQYF. The CDR3 DNA follows: TGTGCCAGCAGTTCGTGGACTAGCGGGAGGGCGGACGAGCAGTACTTC.

Written as DNA, the CDR3 is TGCAGCGTTGAGTCAGGGGGGTCCTACAATGAGCAGTTCTTC. This sequence encodes CSVESGGSYNEQFF. This chain links TRBV29-1 with TRBJ2-1; TRBD1 is a possible D gene (7 bases). Germline lookup yields CDR1 SQVTM and CDR2 ANQGSEA. CDR3 length equals 14 residues. V was pared by 3 bases and J by 1 base, with 10 bases between.

The gene calls are TRBV27 and TRBJ2-2, with TRBD1 matching 9 bases. J lost 7 bases, V lost 8 bases, and 8 bases had no gene match. This CDR3 is built from 14 residues. The V gene's germline CDR1 is MNHEY and CDR2 SMNVEV (reference sequence). In DNA, the CDR3 is TGTGCCAGCGGGGGACAGGGAACTGGCGGGGAGCTGTTTTTT. Translated, it gives CASGGQGTGGELFF.